The present TCR beta chain was sequenced within a study of post-analysis software for immune sequencing data (dated by TCRdb to the mid-2010s). As for the study more broadly: The recorded disease courses included relapsing-remitting, secondary progressive and progressive-relapsing multiple sclerosis, and some patients had no subtype annotation. A subset of samples was prepared in parallel using single-end sample barcoding, then pooled and co-amplified after Illumina adapter ligation. The multiple sclerosis patient repertoires were compared with more than 10 previously published healthy control repertoires from donors aged roughly 6 to 25 years. Results the study describes overall, beyond this receptor: Patients showed significantly higher frequencies than controls for a handful of TRBV segments, among them TRBV5-6, TRBV5-1 and TRBV20-1. Strong co-clustering of samples prepared in the same batch was shown by direct clustering with F measure, prompting a batch-effect correction. Significantly lower normalized Chao1 diversity was found in multiple sclerosis patients than in controls, suggesting substantial peripheral T-cell clonal expansion. The control group was slightly older than the multiple sclerosis patient group.

TCR beta repertoires were profiled from peripheral blood of 10 to 15 young patients with multiple sclerosis to demonstrate the VDJtools post-analysis software. The patients with multiple sclerosis were children and adolescents between roughly 6 and 17 years of age. Library prep was done by PCR. Sequencing was carried out with an Illumina HiSeq 2500. Unique molecular identifiers were incorporated into TCR beta cDNA libraries to reduce PCR and sequencing biases. Per 1 to 10 million input T cells, 500,000 or so cDNA molecules were obtained, such that each molecule approximated one T cell. The patient libraries were prepared and sequenced with the same protocol used for the earlier healthy control dataset. Samples belonging to the same batch were prepared together, multiplexed and sequenced on a shared HiSeq lane. The study's own analysis went as follows. Raw barcoded reads were processed with MIGEC, and single-read molecular identifier groups were discarded before consensus assembly and CDR3 extraction. Clonotype tables were post-analysed with VDJtools, normalizing diversity by down-sampling all datasets to the smallest sample size. Repertoire overlap clustering matched CDR3 amino acid but not nucleotide sequences to correct batch-related cross-sample contamination. The public reads were reanalyzed by TCRdb: fastp trimming at Q25, MiXCR alignment, in-frame beta chains only. Records with the same CDR3 protein are collapsed into one entry carrying the most frequent genes and DNA. These V and J calls are TCRdb output, not the study's own analysis. For this sample the table gives about 540,000 distinct CDR3 sequences, of which under 40% were detected only once. The top ten clones comprise around 5.9% of the sample.

CDR1 and CDR2 are drawn from the germline V gene (reference sequence): DFQATT, SNEGSKA. Including cysteine and phenylalanine, the CDR3 has 15 amino acids. The read is trimmed to its CDR3 DNA, 45 bases read in frame from base 1. Trimming costs V 5 bases and J 0 bases, and their ends lie 11 bases apart. This clonotype was counted a few times. Its antigen remains unidentified. Base qualities are not at hand, and no much larger clone is one base apart. The sample consisted of blood. This chain joins TRBV20-1 to TRBJ2-6; a weak D assignment points to TRBD1 (6 bases agree). This receptor was identified in a girl younger than 18 with multiple sclerosis. The nucleotides read TGCAGTGCTCATCAGGGGAACTCTGGGGCCAACGTCCTGACTTTC. It translates to CSAHQGNSGANVLTF.